This T cell receptor beta chain was profiled in a study of T cells expressing NK-cell markers. Notes on the study in general: Four donors' CD3+CD56-NKG2C+ cells were dominated by the same clonotypes.

Points on this clonotype: Antigen specificity is unknown.

Each CDR3 protein gets one entry in TCRdb, which reprocessed the 5' RACE reads and gives no DNA. The sample data list 350,000 to 400,000 distinct CDR3 sequences. The sequencing input was blood T cells: a sorted CD56 or NKG2C T cell subset, CD4+ or CD8+ T cells, or bulk PBMC T cells (not recorded which). This clonotype originated in a woman aged 45 to 65 in good health.

The CDR3: CASSYSIPSLGSTGELFF. V is TRBV6-5 and J is TRBJ2-2. CDR3 length equals 18 residues. The germline CDR1 and CDR2 sequences are MNHEY and SVGAGI.